The 22 T cell receptor beta chains given below trace back to one sample, sequenced in a study of PD-1 blockade in mismatch repair-deficient tumors. The assay was immunoSEQ multiplex PCR, and TCRdb's table has in-frame clones only and misses some. The sample holds 120,000 or so clones; approximately 90% are singletons and the top ten take less than 15%. The sample here was peripheral blood, taken 44 weeks after starting pembrolizumab. The receptors originated from an adult with mismatch repair-deficient cancer.

J is TRBJ2-7 and V is TRBV25-1, with D possibly being TRBD1 (5 bases). Germline CDR1 MGHDK, CDR2 SYGVNS. The V and J ends lost 2 bases and 3 bases respectively, with 8 bases between them. CDR3 length equals 13 residues. CDR3 protein: CASSERGIYEQYF. The DNA of the CDR3 is TGTGCCAGCAGTGAAAGGGGAATCTACGAGCAGTACTTC.

The chain is built from TRBV7-9 and TRBJ2-3; 7 nucleotides agree with TRBD1. Germline CDR1 reads SEHNR; CDR2 reads FQNEAQ (reference sequence). CDR3 length: 15 amino acids. V lost 5 bases to trimming and J lost 7 bases; unmatched junction nucleotides: 12. CDR3 in amino acids: CASSVQGKDEYTQYF. CDR3 coding DNA: TGTGCCAGCAGCGTACAGGGGAAGGATGAGTATACGCAGTATTTT.

The J gene is TRBJ2-1, the V gene TRBV6-5; 13 nucleotides line up with TRBD2. There are 14 residues in the CDR3. With V trimmed by 7 bases and J by 15 bases, 12 bases remained unmatched. Germline V gives CDR1 MNHEY, CDR2 SVGAGI. The CDR3, as DNA: TGTGCCAGCACCCCCCGGACTAGCGGGAGTATGTGGTTCTTC. Translating gives CASTPRTSGSMWFF.

This clone was found a few times. The chain uses TRBV7-2 and TRBJ1-5; possibly TRBD1 for D (5 bases). V shed 5 bases and J shed 3 bases, with 14 bases lying between them. CDR3 length: 15 amino acids. Germline CDR1 SGHTA, CDR2 FQGNSA. The CDR3 protein is CASSPGWRFNQPQHF. CDR3 nucleotide sequence: TGTGCCAGCAGCCCAGGGTGGAGGTTCAATCAGCCCCAGCATTTT.

The CDR3 DNA follows: TGTGCCAGTAGTGAACTCGGGACTAGCGGGACGTACGGGTACGAGCAGTACTTC. Protein product: CASSELGTSGTYGYEQYF. The chain combines TRBV19 with TRBJ2-7; 13 bases line up with TRBD2. V lost 5 bases to trimming and J lost 4 bases; unmatched junction nucleotides: 14. The CDR3 length is 18 residues. CDR1 is LNHDA and CDR2 is SQIVND in the germline V gene (reference sequence). The variable domain in full, with the rest retrieved from reference TRBV19 and TRBJ2-7, is DGGITQSPKYLFRKEGQNVTLSCEQNLNHDAMYWYRQDPGQGLRLIYYSQIVNDFQKGDIAEGYSVSREKKESFPLTVTSAQKNPTAFYLCASSELGTSGTYGYEQYFGPGTRLTVT.

CDR3 nucleotides: TGTGCCAGCGGGACCGGGACAGGGATCACCGAGCAGTACTTC. Its protein product is CASGTGTGITEQYF. The V gene is TRBV7-9, the J gene TRBJ2-7, with TRBD1 matching over 9 bases. Trimming cost V 8 bases and J 6 bases; bases outside gene matches: 11. Germline V CDR1 and CDR2: SEHNR, FQNEAQ (reference sequence). This CDR3 region has 14 residues.

CDR3 sequence reads: CASPGQGVDEQYF. DNA of the CDR3: TGTGCCAGTCCGGGACAGGGCGTCGACGAGCAGTACTTC. V gene TRBV2 combines with J gene TRBJ2-7; TRBD1 matches at 9 bases. V gave up 9 bases and J gave up 5 bases; unmatched junction bases: 8. CDR1 SNHLY and CDR2 FYNNEI come from the germline V gene. There are 13 residues in the CDR3.

The rearrangement uses TRBV18 and TRBJ2-1; TRBD2 aligns across 7 bases. Per germline, CDR1 KGHSH and CDR2 LQKENI. CDR3 size: 13 residues. The trim removed 1 base at V and 8 bases at J, leaving 2 bases unmatched. The CDR3 sequence is CASSPLGRDEQFF. The DNA of the CDR3 is TGTGCCAGCTCACCACTGGGGAGGGATGAGCAGTTCTTC.

The chain joins TRBV19 to TRBJ2-4; possibly TRBD1 for D (6 bases). V was trimmed by 2 bases and J by 1 base, leaving 9 bases between them. The CDR3 is 15 residues long. Germline V gives CDR1 LNHDA, CDR2 SQIVND (reference sequence). Written as DNA, the CDR3 is TGTGCCAGTAGTATACTCAGGGGTGCCAAAAACATTCAGTACTTC. It translates to CASSILRGAKNIQYF.

A word on this clone: Additional DNA sequences in this sample encode the identical CDR3. The genes are TRBV10-2 and TRBJ1-5; D remains ambiguous. Trimming left V 3 bases short and J 4 bases short, with 10 bases between. Germline lookup yields CDR1 WSHSY and CDR2 SAAADI. The CDR3 is 14 amino acids. The chain's CDR3 is CASSEAAPNQPQHF. The CDR3 DNA follows: TGCGCCAGCAGTGAAGCCGCTCCGAATCAGCCCCAGCATTTT.

The rearrangement uses TRBV29-1 and TRBJ2-7; 11 bases are shared with TRBD1. CDR1 SQVTM and CDR2 ANQGSEA come from the germline V gene. This CDR3 comprises 14 residues. V lost 6 bases to trimming and J lost 1 base; unmatched junction nucleotides: 5. CDR3 in amino acids: CSVSGTGGSYEQYF. The CDR3 nucleotides are TGCAGCGTCTCCGGGACAGGGGGGTCCTACGAGCAGTACTTC.

The chain couples TRBV18 to TRBJ1-1, with TRBD1 matching 9 bases. The ends lost 3 bases at V and 6 bases at J; junction bases unmatched: 5. CDR3 length equals 14 residues. The germline V gene encodes CDR1 KGHSH and CDR2 LQKENI. CDR3 DNA sequence: TGTGCCAGCTCACCCGGACAGGGGCTCTCTGAAGCTTTCTTT. As protein: CASSPGQGLSEAFF.

The V gene is TRBV2, the J gene TRBJ1-1; D not resolved. CDR1 SNHLY and CDR2 FYNNEI come from the germline V gene. The CDR3 is made up of 11 amino acids. The V end lost 4 bases, the J end lost 10 bases, and 10 bases lay between the germline ends. Here the CDR3 DNA reads TGTGCCAGCAGTGGCTCCTACGGAGCTTTCTTT. It yields the protein CASSGSYGAFF.

The chain recombines TRBV28 with TRBJ2-2, with a possible D match to TRBD1 (6 bases). Trimming shortened V by 4 bases and J by 2 bases, and 14 bases separated the two germline ends. The germline gives CDR1 MDHEN, CDR2 SYDVKM. CDR3 length: 16 residues. CDR3 region: CASSWVGQTNTGELFF. The CDR3 region has the DNA TGTGCCAGCAGTTGGGTAGGACAGACCAACACCGGGGAGCTGTTTTTT.

The chain combines TRBV28 with TRBJ1-1; D gene unclear. Trimming took 2 bases from V and 3 from J, leaving 10 bases between them. The germline CDR1 and CDR2 sequences are MDHEN and SYDVKM. CDR3 length: 14 amino acids. The CDR3 sequence is CASSLRQVDTEAFF. In nucleotides, the CDR3 is TGTGCCAGCAGTTTACGGCAGGTGGACACTGAAGCTTTCTTT.

The rearrangement links TRBV5-6 to TRBJ1-4, with D possibly matching TRBD1 (6 bases). Germline CDR1 and CDR2: SGHDT and YYEEEE. The CDR3 loop spans 14 amino acids. Deletions cut 2 bases from V and 8 bases from J, with 13 bases between. The CDR3 region has the DNA TGTGCCAGCAGCTTTCGAGGGGGAGGCGAAAAACTGTTTTTT. Its protein product is CASSFRGGGEKLFF.

The rearrangement joins TRBV5-4 to TRBJ2-7, with TRBD1 identical over 9 bases. The V gene's germline CDR1 is SGHNT and CDR2 YYREEE (reference sequence). This CDR3 contains 15 residues. The trim removed 4 bases at V and 1 base at J, leaving 6 bases unmatched. CDR3 residues: CASSAPGQGSYEQYF. The CDR3 region has the DNA TGTGCCAGCAGCGCCCCGGGACAGGGATCCTACGAGCAGTACTTC.

The chain is built from TRBV5-1 and TRBJ2-5; D is ambiguous. CDR1 SGHRS and CDR2 YFSETQ come from the germline V gene. The ends were cut back, 0 bases at V and 1 base at J, with 4 bases in the middle. This CDR3 region has 13 residues. CDR3 DNA: TGCGCCAGCAGCTTGGTTCTCCAAGAGACCCAGTACTTC. This translates into CASSLVLQETQYF.

This chain uses TRBV15 with TRBJ2-3; TRBD2 aligns across 7 bases. J gave up 2 bases and V 4 bases, and 6 bases lay outside the gene matches. Germline V gene lookup returns CDR1 LNHNV and CDR2 YYDKDF (reference sequence). This CDR3 comprises 15 residues. CDR3 protein: CATSTERGSTDTQYF. CDR3 nucleotide sequence: TGTGCCACCAGCACAGAGCGGGGTTCCACAGATACGCAGTATTTT.

The rearrangement joins TRBV29-1 to TRBJ2-5, with 7 bases lining up with TRBD1. The CDR3 contains 16 residues. CDR1 SQVTM and CDR2 ANQGSEA come from the germline V gene. Germline trimming cut 1 base from V and 7 bases from J; bases unmatched to any gene: 15. The CDR3 loop is CSVEGTRLRGLRTQYF. The CDR3 coding sequence is TGCAGCGTTGAAGGAACCAGATTGAGGGGGCTCCGGACCCAGTACTTC.

The V and J genes are TRBV29-1 and TRBJ1-3; tentatively, D is TRBD1 (5 bases). In germline, CDR1 is SQVTM, CDR2 ANQGSEA. Between the trimmed V and J ends, which lost 4 bases and 3 bases, there was a span of 22 bases. The CDR3 loop spans 17 amino acids. The CDR3 sequence: CSVAGGERDVGGNTIYF. The CDR3 DNA is TGCAGCGTTGCGGGGGGAGAACGGGACGTTGGTGGAAACACCATATATTTT.

The chain carries TRBV6-5 and TRBJ1-3; D is perhaps TRBD1 (5 bases). This CDR3 is built from 15 residues. Looked up from germline, CDR1 is MNHEY and CDR2 is SVGAGI. V was cut by 1 base and J by 2 bases, with 9 bases left in between. The CDR3 bases are TGTGCCAGCAGTTACTTGGGGGAGCCTGGAAACACCATATATTTT. This codes for CASSYLGEPGNTIYF.